These T cell receptor beta chains were read from a single sample in a study of T cell repertoires in cytomegalovirus infection. TCRdb fed the reads into MiXCR, producing one record per CDR3 protein. The table shows over 150,000 distinct CDR3 sequences, with approximately 18% occurring only once. Material for sequencing was CD8+ T cells from PBMCs. The receptors derive from a human donor in good health (CMV status not recorded). Some clones in this sample may be carry-over from other donors' samples. The conserved cysteine and the conserved F or W are not part of the CDR3 here. Fields, in order: V gene, J gene, CDR3 protein.

TRBV4-3,TRBJ2-3,ASSQTYGVGDTQY
TRBV6-1,TRBJ2-7,ASSSDAGQGYEQY
TRBV7-8,TRBJ1-5,ASSLAEGQGVLYSNQPQH
TRBV10-3,TRBJ2-5,AMATSGQETQY
TRBV9,TRBJ2-5,ASSVVAGQETQY
TRBV12-3/TRBV12-4,TRBJ2-1,ASSNLAGGGNEQF
TRBV5-6,TRBJ2-3,ASSAGSSDTQY
TRBV6-2/TRBV6-3,TRBJ1-1,ASSLEQGNTEAF
TRBV7-2,TRBJ2-2,ASSLTPGTGVTGELF
TRBV7-9,TRBJ2-5,ASNLVGQETQY
TRBV27,TRBJ1-1,ASSPGQGGTEAF
TRBV29-1,TRBJ2-7,SVGQGSSYEQY
TRBV6-5,TRBJ1-1,ASSYSPGPGTEAF
TRBV7-7,TRBJ2-3,ASSLVSSGGSDTQY
TRBV4-2,TRBJ2-5,ASSQDPTGIQETQY
TRBV15,TRBJ1-2,ATSRDSRNNYGYT
TRBV4-1,TRBJ2-1,ASSPRRGGEQF
TRBV7-2,TRBJ1-5,ASSSKDRVNQPQH
TRBV4-1,TRBJ1-1,ASSQVPLGTEAF
TRBV7-6,TRBJ2-1,ASSLVGGPENEQF
TRBV28,TRBJ2-7,ASSHDSSYEQY
TRBV7-3,TRBJ2-2,ASSFNPGELF
TRBV6-5,TRBJ1-1,ASSYSTVQLKDEAF
TRBV7-6,TRBJ2-1,ASSFSGTGIGNEQF
TRBV7-9,TRBJ1-6,ASSIRTDSPLH
TRBV6-5,TRBJ2-2,ASSSGQTNTGELF
TRBV7-2,TRBJ1-1,ASSMEGMTAF
TRBV9,TRBJ1-2,ASSVEGWQGGYT
TRBV7-3,TRBJ2-1,ASSLSSSSYNEQF
TRBV6-9,TRBJ1-2,ASRRGQINYGYT
TRBV29-1,TRBJ2-2,SVEDGTGNGELF
TRBV7-9,TRBJ2-1,ASKAGGPNEQF
TRBV7-3,TRBJ2-3,ASSSTSDTQY
TRBV29-1,TRBJ2-4,SVGLAKNIQY
TRBV12-3/TRBV12-4,TRBJ1-1,ASSNYQGNTEAF
TRBV4-1,TRBJ1-1,ASSESTGAGTEAF
TRBV27,TRBJ2-3,ASSWGTSGGAADTQY
TRBV7-2,TRBJ2-7,ASGSDAPGPYEQY
TRBV7-6,TRBJ2-7,ASSTLAGRGYEQY
TRBV7-6,TRBJ1-2,ASSPIEGAVSGYT
TRBV11-3,TRBJ2-1,ASSFSGAVEQF